Below, 19 T cell receptor beta chains from the same sample are listed, as sequenced in a study of OX40 agonist ivuxolimab in advanced cancers. Assay used: immunoSEQ multiplex PCR; TCRdb lists only in-frame clones, some missing. The profile shows 55,000 to 85,000 clones, around 86% of them singletons. The specimen was CD4+ or CD8+ T cells sorted from blood, collected in a trial of the OX40 agonist ivuxolimab. The receptors were gathered from an adult with an advanced solid tumor such as melanoma, head and neck, liver or kidney cancer.

The rearrangement uses TRBV5-1 and TRBJ2-7; D is undetermined. This CDR3 has 14 amino acids. In germline, CDR1 is SGHRS, CDR2 YFSETQ. V lost 4 bases to trimming and J lost 5 bases, with 16 bases between them. The CDR3 nucleotides are TGCGCCAGCAGCAAGGATTCCCCTGACGACGAGCAGTACTTC. The encoded protein is CASSKDSPDDEQYF.

The CDR3 loop reads CASSRTGLETQYF. CDR3 DNA: TGTGCCAGCAGTCGGACAGGGTTGGAGACCCAGTACTTC. This chain joins TRBV28 and TRBJ2-5; 8 bases map to TRBD1. This CDR3 has 13 residues. The germline gives CDR1 MDHEN, CDR2 SYDVKM. Trimming removed 5 bases from V and 5 bases from J; junction bases left unmatched: 4.

V gene TRBV25-1 combines with J gene TRBJ1-6; 10 positions match TRBD1. Germline lookup yields CDR1 MGHDK and CDR2 SYGVNS. Trimming took 4 bases from V and 5 from J; bases not matched to a gene: 2. CDR3 size: 15 residues. CDR3 region: CASSGGTGDNSPLHF. CDR3 nucleotide sequence: TGTGCCAGCAGTGGAGGGACAGGGGATAATTCACCCCTCCACTTT.

V and J are TRBV18 and TRBJ2-1; 7 nucleotides align to TRBD1. V gave up 6 bases and J gave up 8 bases; unmatched junction bases: 10. The CDR3 runs 14 residues. Germline V gives CDR1 KGHSH, CDR2 LQKENI. CDR3 protein: CASSLQGRDDEQFF. The CDR3 DNA follows: TGTGCCAGCTCCCTACAGGGGCGAGACGATGAGCAGTTCTTC.

This rearrangement joins TRBV18 to TRBJ1-1, with TRBD1 as a possible D gene (6 bases). Germline lookup yields CDR1 KGHSH and CDR2 LQKENI. Trimming stripped 6 bases from V and 3 bases from J, with 17 bases between. The CDR3 covers 15 residues. DNA of the CDR3: TGTGCCAGCTCCCGGCGGGGGGGGGCGGACACTGAAGCTTTCTTT. Protein sequence: CASSRRGGADTEAFF.

The chain recombines TRBV7-2 with TRBJ2-1; D is unresolved. V lost 3 bases to trimming and J lost 1 base, with 7 bases between them. The length of the CDR3 is 14 residues. Germline V gene sequence: CDR1 SGHTA, CDR2 FQGNSA. CDR3 in amino acids: CASSLNPSYNEQFF. For the CDR3, the DNA is TGTGCCAGCAGCTTGAATCCGTCCTACAATGAGCAGTTCTTC.

The genes are TRBV27 and TRBJ1-4; no reliable D call. The germline gives CDR1 MNHEY, CDR2 SMNVEV (reference sequence). This CDR3 is built from 14 residues. Deletions cut 2 bases from V and 7 bases from J, with 11 bases between. The CDR3 reads CASSLVETGEKLFF. In DNA, the CDR3 is TGTGCCAGCAGTTTAGTTGAGACGGGTGAAAAACTGTTTTTT.

As DNA, the CDR3 is TGTGCCAGCAGTAAGGCGGGAACAGGGTTAACCTACGAGCAGTACTTC. This translates into CASSKAGTGLTYEQYF. This chain links TRBV28 with TRBJ2-7, with D perhaps assigned TRBD1 or TRBD2 (6 bases each). Germline-derived CDR1 and CDR2 are MDHEN and SYDVKM. The CDR3 sequence is 16 residues long. V was clipped by 5 bases and J by 2 bases, with 19 bases between them.

This chain joins TRBV6-6 and TRBJ1-4; 8 positions match TRBD1. There are 14 residues in the CDR3. CDR1 MNHNY and CDR2 SVGAGI come from the germline V gene (reference sequence). V trimming: 5 bases; J trimming: 7 bases; junction bases outside the gene matches: 6. The CDR3 sequence is CASSQQGEGEKLFF. The CDR3, as DNA: TGTGCCAGCAGTCAACAGGGGGAGGGTGAAAAACTGTTTTTT.

The gene calls are TRBV7-7 and TRBJ2-5; D unresolved. This CDR3 spans 14 amino acids. Trimming shortened V by 4 bases and J by 4 bases, and 13 bases separated the two germline ends. Per germline, CDR1 SSHAT and CDR2 FNYEAQ (reference sequence). CDR3 in amino acids: CASSSNPGLETQYF. The CDR3 region has the DNA TGTGCCAGCAGCTCGAATCCAGGTTTAGAGACCCAGTACTTC.

This chain links TRBV6-1 with TRBJ2-7; maybe TRBD1 (5 bases). Trimming left V 4 bases short and J 8 bases short, with 12 bases between. The CDR3 extends over 12 amino acids. The V gene's germline CDR1 is MNHNS and CDR2 SASEGT. CDR3 bases: TGTGCCAGCAGTGTCAGGGCTTCCAAGCAGTACTTC. Translating gives CASSVRASKQYF.

The chain links TRBV11-1 to TRBJ2-5; a possible D gene is TRBD2 (5 bases). From germline, CDR1 is SGHAT and CDR2 FQDESV (reference sequence). CDR3 size: 14 residues. V was cut by 2 bases and J by 7 bases, with 14 bases left in between. CDR3 DNA: TGTGCCAGCAGCTTAAATACGGCGGGTGGGACCCAGTACTTC. This sequence encodes CASSLNTAGGTQYF. Variable domain in full (rest from reference TRBV11-1 and TRBJ2-5): EAEVAQSPRYKITEKSQAVAFWCDPISGHATLYWYRQILGQGPELLVQFQDESVVDDSQLPKDRFSAERLKGVDSTLKIQPAELGDSAMYLCASSLNTAGGTQYFGPGTRLLVL.

This chain joins TRBV7-9 and TRBJ2-3, with 7 bases aligning to TRBD2. This CDR3 has 15 amino acids. J lost 0 bases, V lost 5 bases, and 5 bases had no gene match. Per germline, CDR1 SEHNR and CDR2 FQNEAQ (reference sequence). CDR3 coding DNA: TGTGCCAGCAGCGCCGGGGGAGGGAGCACAGATACGCAGTATTTT. Amino acid sequence: CASSAGGGSTDTQYF.

The chain links TRBV5-1 to TRBJ2-1; TRBD2 matches at 9 bases. Unmatched junction bases numbered 6, after V lost 2 bases and J lost 6 bases. CDR1 and CDR2 (germline): SGHRS, YFSETQ. This CDR3 is 15 amino acids long. Written as DNA, the CDR3 is TGCGCCAGCAGCTTTAGCGGGGGCCCGATCAATGAGCAGTTCTTC. The encoded protein is CASSFSGGPINEQFF.

The V call is TRBV6-1, the J call TRBJ2-5; no reliable D call. Germline CDR1 and CDR2: MNHNS and SASEGT. This CDR3 comprises 13 residues. Trimming took 2 bases from V and 4 from J, leaving 8 bases between them. CDR3 amino acids: CASSETTGETQYF. The CDR3 nucleotides are TGTGCCAGCAGTGAAACGACGGGAGAGACCCAGTACTTC.

This chain joins TRBV6-5 and TRBJ1-2, with 8 bases identical to TRBD1. This CDR3 has 16 amino acids. V lost 3 bases, J lost 1 base, and 7 bases stayed unmatched. Germline V CDR1 and CDR2: MNHEY, SVGAGI. The CDR3 nucleotides are TGTGCCAGCAGTTATCTCGGCACAGGGGGTAACTATGGCTACACCTTC. This sequence encodes CASSYLGTGGNYGYTF.

This chain connects TRBV6-6 to TRBJ1-5; a weak D match, TRBD1 (5 bases). The CDR3 is 12 amino acids. Looked up from germline, CDR1 is MNHNY and CDR2 is SVGAGI (reference sequence). The V and J ends lost 10 bases and 3 bases respectively, with 10 bases between them. The CDR3 bases are TGTGCCACGGGACGGAACAATCAGCCCCAGCATTTT. Translation: CATGRNNQPQHF.

The gene calls are TRBV7-2 and TRBJ2-1, with unresolved D. The V end lost 3 bases, the J end lost 5 bases, and 5 bases lay between the germline ends. Germline V gene lookup returns CDR1 SGHTA and CDR2 FQGNSA. This CDR3 comprises 12 residues. The CDR3 DNA follows: TGTGCCAGCAGCTTTGTTAACAATGAGCAGTTCTTC. It encodes CASSFVNNEQFF.

This clone was detected only once. The V call is TRBV19, the J call TRBJ2-1; TRBD1 agrees at 9 bases. CDR3 length: 15 residues. Germline-derived CDR1 and CDR2 are LNHDA and SQIVND (reference sequence). The V and J ends lost 5 bases and 5 bases, in that order; junction bases with no gene match: 7. The DNA of the CDR3 is TGTGCCAGTAGTGGACCCGGGACAGGGCACAATGAGCAGTTCTTC. Translating gives CASSGPGTGHNEQFF.